The 21 T cell receptor beta chains given below trace back to one sample, sequenced in a study of yellow fever vaccine responses in identical twins. TCRdb processed the RT-PCR reads anew with MiXCR; each CDR3 protein has one entry. The sample contains around 16,000 distinct CDR3 sequences, roughly 80% of which appear only once. The input for sequencing was T cells from blood (PBMCs), unsorted or a sorted subset (not recorded which), taken before or after yellow fever vaccination (not recorded which). The origin of the receptors is a young woman who received the yellow fever vaccine.

In its sample, this clonotype was seen once. This chain uses TRBV30 with TRBJ2-7, with D perhaps TRBD1 (6 bases). Trimming pared 0 bases from V and 1 base from J, leaving 10 bases between. Germline values: CDR1 GTSNPN, CDR2 SVGIG (reference sequence). The CDR3 covers 14 residues. CDR3 region: CAWSVQGLSYEQYF. CDR3 bases: TGTGCCTGGAGTGTTCAGGGGCTTTCCTACGAGCAGTACTTC.

This chain links TRBV11-1 with TRBJ1-1, with D possibly matching TRBD1 (6 bases). The germline gives CDR1 SGHAT, CDR2 FQDESV (reference sequence). There are 13 residues in the CDR3. Trimming shortened V by 2 bases and J by 8 bases, and 12 bases separated the two germline ends. CDR3 DNA: TGTGCCAGCAGCTTATCGGGGGGCCTGGAAGCTTTCTTT. This sequence encodes CASSLSGGLEAFF.

V gene TRBV7-9 combines with J gene TRBJ2-2; the D gene is possibly TRBD2 (5 bases). Germline CDR1 and CDR2: SEHNR and FQNEAQ (reference sequence). The CDR3 contains 13 residues. V was shortened by 8 bases and J by 1 base, with 8 bases between the two germline ends. The CDR3 nucleotides read TGTGCCAGCGAAGCGGTGAACACCGGGGAGCTGTTTTTT. Translating it yields CASEAVNTGELFF.

In its sample, this clonotype was seen a few times. The chain employs TRBV15 and TRBJ2-7; D is perhaps TRBD1 (5 bases). In germline, CDR1 is LNHNV, CDR2 YYDKDF (reference sequence). Trimming cost V 5 bases and J 7 bases, with 18 bases left between them. This CDR3 has 14 residues. The CDR3 reads CATSGVRVLREQYF. The CDR3 DNA is TGTGCCACCAGCGGAGTCAGGGTCCTAAGGGAGCAGTACTTC.

The rearrangement joins TRBV6-2 or TRBV6-3 to TRBJ1-1, with D perhaps matching TRBD1 (6 bases). Trimming shortened V by 3 bases and J by 11 bases, and 19 bases separated the two germline ends. The CDR3 contains 14 residues. CDR1 is MNHEY, CDR2 SVGEGT, per germline. CDR3 coding DNA: TGTGCCAGCAGTTATACTTGGGACAACAGCTTGGCTTTCTTT. Translation: CASSYTWDNSLAFF.

The J gene is TRBJ2-7, the V gene TRBV11-2; D is perhaps TRBD2 (5 bases). CDR1 and CDR2 (germline): SGHAT, FQNNGV. V was cut by 5 bases and J by 3 bases, with 11 bases left in between. CDR3 length: 13 amino acids. CDR3 sequence: CASSGGDGYEQYF. The CDR3 nucleotides read TGTGCCAGCAGCGGAGGAGATGGCTACGAGCAGTACTTC. The variable domain in full, with the rest retrieved from reference TRBV11-2 and TRBJ2-7, is EAGVAQSPRYKIIEKRQSVAFWCNPISGHATLYWYQQILGQGPKLLIQFQNNGVVDDSQLPKDRFSAERLKGVDSTLKIQPAKLEDSAVYLCASSGGDGYEQYFGPGTRLTVT.

This chain connects TRBV7-6 to TRBJ2-3, with 11 bases fitting TRBD2. Germline V CDR1 and CDR2: SGHVS, FNYEAQ. CDR3 size: 18 residues. V lost 5 bases, J lost 0 bases, and 10 bases stayed unmatched. CDR3 nucleotides: TGTGCCAGCAGCCGGAGGGGGACTAGCGGTCCTAGCACAGATACGCAGTATTTT. It specifies CASSRRGTSGPSTDTQYF.

The rearrangement uses TRBV7-2 and TRBJ2-1; TRBD2 is a possible D gene (5 bases). CDR1 and CDR2 from the germline V gene are SGHTA and FQGNSA. CDR3 length: 15 residues. Deletions cut 2 bases from V and 1 base from J, with 9 bases between. DNA of the CDR3: TGTGCCAGCAGCTTACGGGGTGGGTCCTACAATGAGCAGTTCTTC. Its protein is CASSLRGGSYNEQFF. Full variable domain (missing parts from reference TRBV7-2 and TRBJ2-1): GAGVSQSPSNKVTEKGKDVELRCDPISGHTALYWYRQSLGQGLEFLIYFQGNSAPDKSGLPSDRFSAERTGGSVSTLTIQRTQQEDSAVYLCASSLRGGSYNEQFFGPGTRLTVL.

The rearrangement uses TRBV13 and TRBJ1-5, with a possible D match to TRBD1 (5 bases). The CDR3 covers 14 residues. Trimming removed 7 bases from V and 2 bases from J, with 12 bases in between. The germline CDR1 and CDR2 sequences are PRHDT and FYEKMQ (reference sequence). CDR3 protein: CASNPRDGNQPQHF. The CDR3 DNA follows: TGTGCCAGCAACCCCCGGGACGGCAATCAGCCCCAGCATTTT. Variable domain in full (rest from reference TRBV13 and TRBJ1-5): AAGVIQSPRHLIKEKRETATLKCYPIPRHDTVYWYQQGPGQDPQFLISFYEKMQSDKGSIPDRFSAQQFSDYHSELNMSSLELGDSALYFCASNPRDGNQPQHFGDGTRLSIL.

In nucleotides, the CDR3 is TGTGCCAGCAGCGCGGGTGGGAAAGATACGCAGTATTTT. It codes for CASSAGGKDTQYF. The rearrangement links TRBV9 to TRBJ2-3; D call uncertain. This CDR3 comprises 13 residues. Germline CDR1 reads SGDLS; CDR2 reads YYNGEE. V was trimmed by 3 bases and J by 5 bases, leaving 10 bases between them.

The chain links TRBV5-5 to TRBJ2-1; 7 nucleotides line up with TRBD2. Germline-derived CDR1 and CDR2 are SGHKS and YYEKEE (reference sequence). Germline trimming cut 1 base from V and 0 bases from J; bases unmatched to any gene: 7. The CDR3 has 17 residues. This CDR3 is CASSLTSGTSSYNEQFF. CDR3 coding DNA: TGTGCCAGCAGCTTGACCAGCGGGACGAGCTCCTACAATGAGCAGTTCTTC.

V is TRBV4-3 and J is TRBJ2-7; TRBD1 agrees at 7 bases. After removal of 0 bases from V and 2 bases from J, the junction contained 7 bases not matched to a gene. This CDR3 comprises 16 residues. Germline lookup yields CDR1 LGHNA and CDR2 YSLEER. CDR3 DNA: TGCGCCAGCAGCCAAGATTGGGGACAGAGGCCCTACGAGCAGTACTTC. Protein sequence: CASSQDWGQRPYEQYF.

This rearrangement joins TRBV13 to TRBJ2-5; 8 bases are shared with TRBD1. Per germline, CDR1 PRHDT and CDR2 FYEKMQ (reference sequence). This CDR3 contains 14 residues. The V segment lost 5 bases and the J segment 2 bases; nucleotides outside the gene matches: 4. The chain's CDR3 is CASSGTGGQETQYF. In nucleotides, the CDR3 is TGTGCCAGCAGCGGAACAGGGGGGCAAGAGACCCAGTACTTC.

CDR3 protein: CASSTFNEQFF. Written as DNA, the CDR3 is TGTGCCAGTAGTACGTTCAATGAGCAGTTCTTC. The chain uses TRBV19 and TRBJ2-1; D gene ambiguous. Germline V gene data show CDR1 as LNHDA and CDR2 as SQIVND (reference sequence). V was trimmed by 4 bases and J by 6 bases, leaving 4 bases between them. The CDR3 spans 11 residues. Full variable domain (rest looked up from reference TRBV19 and TRBJ2-1): DGGITQSPKYLFRKEGQNVTLSCEQNLNHDAMYWYRQDPGQGLRLIYYSQIVNDFQKGDIAEGYSVSREKKESFPLTVTSAQKNPTAFYLCASSTFNEQFFGPGTRLTVL.

This sequence joins TRBV5-4 and TRBJ1-1, with D perhaps matching TRBD1 (5 bases). The CDR3 consists of 12 residues. Trimming took 1 base from V and 8 from J, leaving 9 bases between them. Germline CDR1 reads SGHNT; CDR2 reads YYREEE (reference sequence). CDR3 coding DNA: TGTGCCAGCAGCTTGATAGGGGAGGAAGCTTTCTTT. This translates into CASSLIGEEAFF. The whole variable domain, remainder taken from reference TRBV5-4 and TRBJ1-1, is ETGVTQSPTHLIKTRGQQVTLRCSSQSGHNTVSWYQQALGQGPQFIFQYYREEENGRGNFPPRFSGLQFPNYSSELNVNALELDDSALYLCASSLIGEEAFFGQGTRLTVV.

This sequence joins TRBV13 and TRBJ1-3; TRBD1 is a possible D gene (5 bases). Trimming took off 1 base at V and 3 bases at J, with 10 bases between the two ends. CDR1 is PRHDT, CDR2 FYEKMQ, per germline (reference sequence). This CDR3 comprises 15 residues. The CDR3 reads CASSLVGGGGNTIYF. The CDR3 DNA reads as TGTGCCAGCAGCTTAGTCGGGGGTGGTGGAAACACCATATATTTT.

This clonotype was picked up a small number of times. The rearrangement links TRBV19 to TRBJ1-2, with unresolved D. V gave up 6 bases and J gave up 0 bases, with 2 bases separating them. CDR3 length: 11 amino acids. CDR1 LNHDA and CDR2 SQIVND come from the germline V gene (reference sequence). The CDR3 reads CASRANYGYTF. The CDR3 nucleotides read TGTGCCAGTAGAGCTAACTATGGCTACACCTTC. The whole variable domain, filled in from reference TRBV19 and TRBJ1-2, reads DGGITQSPKYLFRKEGQNVTLSCEQNLNHDAMYWYRQDPGQGLRLIYYSQIVNDFQKGDIAEGYSVSREKKESFPLTVTSAQKNPTAFYLCASRANYGYTFGSGTRLTVV.

The gene calls are TRBV24-1 and TRBJ2-3; the D is unclear. In germline, CDR1 is KGHDR, CDR2 SFDVKD. Trimming shortened V by 0 bases and J by 7 bases, and 16 bases separated the two germline ends. The CDR3 has 16 amino acids. The CDR3 loop is CATSDLQASSGNTQYF. The CDR3 DNA sequence: TGTGCCACCAGTGATTTGCAGGCTTCCAGTGGCAATACGCAGTATTTT.

The gene calls are TRBV7-2 and TRBJ2-3; D call uncertain. Germline assignment: CDR1 SGHTA and CDR2 FQGNSA. CDR3 length: 12 amino acids. The V and J ends lost 4 bases and 6 bases respectively, with 8 bases between them. The CDR3 bases are TGTGCCAGCAGCTCCGACGAGGATACGCAGTATTTT. This gives the protein CASSSDEDTQYF.

The rearrangement uses TRBV6-2 or TRBV6-3 and TRBJ2-3; a possible D gene is TRBD2 (5 bases). The V gene lost 7 bases and the J gene lost 2 bases, with 10 bases spanning the gap. Germline values: CDR1 MNHEY, CDR2 SVGEGT. The CDR3 extends over 13 amino acids. The DNA for the CDR3 is TGTGCCAGCACACCGAGGGACACAGATACGCAGTATTTT. Amino acid sequence: CASTPRDTDTQYF.

J is TRBJ1-5 and V is TRBV7-9; D unclear. This CDR3 region has 12 residues. V gave up 1 base and J gave up 6 bases, with 4 bases separating them. CDR1 SEHNR and CDR2 FQNEAQ come from the germline V gene (reference sequence). CDR3: CASSLGSQPQHF. Written as DNA, the CDR3 is TGTGCCAGCAGCTTAGGGTCTCAGCCCCAGCATTTT.